Here is one T cell receptor (beta chain) with its context. Antigen specificity is unknown. Sequencing was performed with immunoSEQ multiplex PCR; in TCRdb, only in-frame clones are kept and a portion is missing. The sample consists of approximately 190,000 clones, 70% to 75% of them appearing once. This entry comes from a study of cytotoxic CD8 clonotypes in ibrutinib-treated CLL. Trimming stripped 6 bases from V and 6 bases from J, with 22 bases between. The CDR3 is 16 residues long. Germline V CDR1 and CDR2: MNHNY, SVGAGI (reference sequence). Study-wide findings and caveats: Baseline clonality, above age-matched healthy donor levels, tracked circulating CD8+ T-cell counts.

The sequence derives from a human donor with chronic lymphocytic leukemia. The sequences come from PBMCs, collected after 12 months of ibrutinib treatment. This chain uses TRBV6-6 with TRBJ2-3; TRBD1 is a possible D gene (6 bases). For the CDR3, the DNA is TGTGCCAGCAGGACACTACTAGACCCAAGGGGGGATACGCAGTATTTT. This translates into CASRTLLDPRGDTQYF.